The clone carrying this TCR beta chain was counted at least ten times. Time point denoted: persistent/refractory GD, antithyroid drugs over 5 years with positive TRAb. RNA from PBMCs was the source of the TCR library. iRepertoire HTBI primers and Arm-PCR of CDR3 regions built TCR beta libraries. Each CDR3 protein gets one entry after TCRdb re-called the multiplex PCR reads with MiXCR. The top ten clones hold less than 35% of a sample with around 340,000 distinct CDR3 sequences, 15% to 20% of them seen once. Germline-derived CDR1 and CDR2 are MDHEN and SYDVKM. The CDR3 extends over 16 amino acids. V was clipped by 5 bases and J by 3 bases, with 17 bases between them. These data are taken from a study of regulatory T cells in long-lasting Graves disease. Across the study: Persistent cases were those of Graves' disease that involved over 5 years of antithyroid drugs with positive TSH receptor antibodies.

The material was peripheral blood mononuclear cells (PBMCs), obtained when the disease was refractory, from a patient treated with antithyroid drugs. This clonotype originated in a female donor with Graves disease. V gene TRBV28 combines with J gene TRBJ1-5; the D gene is possibly TRBD1 (5 bases). Written as DNA, the CDR3 is TGTGCCAGCAGTCCGGGTGGGTCAGGGTTCAATCAGCCCCAGCATTTT. Protein sequence: CASSPGGSGFNQPQHF.